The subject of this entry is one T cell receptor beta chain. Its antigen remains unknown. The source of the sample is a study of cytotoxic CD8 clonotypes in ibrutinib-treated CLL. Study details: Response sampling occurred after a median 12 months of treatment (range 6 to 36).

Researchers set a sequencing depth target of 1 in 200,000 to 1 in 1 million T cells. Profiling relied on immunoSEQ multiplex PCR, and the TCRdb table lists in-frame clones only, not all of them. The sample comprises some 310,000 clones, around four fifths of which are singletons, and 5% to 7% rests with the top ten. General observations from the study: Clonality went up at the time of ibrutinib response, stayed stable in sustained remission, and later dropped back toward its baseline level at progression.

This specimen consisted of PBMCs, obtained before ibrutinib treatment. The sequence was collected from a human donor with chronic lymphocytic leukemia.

CDR3 nucleotides: TGTGCCAGCAGTTTCGGTCCGGGAGGGCCGAACACCGGGGAGCTGTTTTTT. Translating it yields CASSFGPGGPNTGELFF. The genes are TRBV28 and TRBJ2-2, with 8 bases aligning to TRBD2. V trimming: 3 bases; J trimming: 0 bases; junction bases outside the gene matches: 6. The germline V gene has CDR1 MDHEN and CDR2 SYDVKM. CDR3 size: 17 residues.